This T cell receptor beta chain was sequenced for a study of blood T cell repertoires in COVID-19. Study overall: The United States, Italy and Spain were the sources of the acute and convalescent COVID-19 samples.

Using immunoSEQ multiplex PCR, the repertoire was profiled, and TCRdb retains in-frame clones only, with some absent. The sample yields just over 150,000 clones, less than 85% seen once. This CDR3 region has 20 residues. The ends lost 5 bases at V and 4 bases at J; junction bases unmatched: 17. Per germline, CDR1 MNHEY and CDR2 SMNVEV (reference sequence). The chain joins TRBV27 to TRBJ2-2; 12 nucleotides agree with TRBD2. Material for sequencing was peripheral blood. This clonotype originated in a human donor with acute or convalescent COVID-19. The donor label of this sample is uncertain. The CDR3 loop reads CASSPKPLAGGFLGTGELFF. CDR3 nucleotides: TGTGCCAGCAGTCCAAAGCCTCTAGCGGGGGGGTTCCTCGGCACCGGGGAGCTGTTTTTT.